The 20 T cell receptor beta chains below were found in one sample sequenced in a study of Ad26.COV2.S vaccination and SARS-CoV-2 variants. Treatment: 15 to 20 received Ad26.COV2.S at low or high dose, single or two shots; 5 received placebo; per-sample allocation not given. The investigators took samples on day 63 after the first vaccine or placebo injection. Assay: immunoSEQ multiplex PCR; the TCRdb copy retains only in-frame clones and omits some. The data show roughly 400,000 clones, with about 89% seen just once and about 1.9% held by the top ten. The starting material was peripheral blood, obtained in a trial of Ad26.COV2.S vaccine versus placebo. Receptor source: a person between 18 and 65 years old who received the Ad26.COV2.S COVID-19 vaccine or a placebo.

The gene calls are TRBV27 and TRBJ1-6, with D unresolved. V shed 2 bases and J shed 10 bases, with 15 bases lying between them. The CDR3 consists of 15 residues. Germline lookup yields CDR1 MNHEY and CDR2 SMNVEV (reference sequence). The CDR3 here is CASSLGTGTRSPLHF. The CDR3 coding sequence is TGTGCCAGCAGTTTAGGAACTGGTACGAGATCACCCCTCCACTTT.

The chain is built from TRBV29-1 and TRBJ2-5; possibly TRBD1 for D (5 bases). The V and J ends lost 0 bases and 4 bases respectively, with 9 bases between them. The CDR3 loop spans 13 amino acids. Germline V gives CDR1 SQVTM, CDR2 ANQGSEA. The CDR3 DNA is TGCAGCGTTGAAGAGGCAGGGCCAGAGACCCAGTACTTC. Its translation: CSVEEAGPETQYF.

This clone has more than one count but fewer than ten. The chain has TRBV4-3 and TRBJ1-2, with a weak D call TRBD1 (5 bases). The CDR3 has 13 amino acids. Between the trimmed V and J ends, which lost 5 bases and 7 bases, there was a span of 14 bases. In germline, CDR1 is LGHNA, CDR2 YSLEER. CDR3 in amino acids: CASSGRSGSGYTF. The CDR3 nucleotides are TGCGCCAGCAGCGGTCGGTCAGGGAGTGGCTACACCTTC.

A single count supports this clone. The rearrangement joins TRBV9 to TRBJ2-7, with 7 bases that match TRBD1. The CDR3 is 13 amino acids. With 3 bases clipped from V and 4 bases from J, the junction kept 4 bases outside the gene matches. Germline V CDR1 and CDR2: SGDLS, YYNGEE. The DNA for the CDR3 is TGTGCCAGCAGCGGAGGGACAGAGTACGAGCAGTACTTC. This gives the protein CASSGGTEYEQYF.

Here the CDR3 reads CASSPPAWSSYEQYF. DNA for the CDR3: TGTGCCAGCAGCCCCCCGGCGTGGAGCTCCTACGAGCAGTACTTC. J is TRBJ2-7 and V is TRBV11-2, with no clear D. Looked up from germline, CDR1 is SGHAT and CDR2 is FQNNGV. CDR3 size: 15 residues. V shed 5 bases and J shed 0 bases, with 14 bases lying between them. The whole variable domain, filled in from reference TRBV11-2 and TRBJ2-7, reads EAGVAQSPRYKIIEKRQSVAFWCNPISGHATLYWYQQILGQGPKLLIQFQNNGVVDDSQLPKDRFSAERLKGVDSTLKIQPAKLEDSAVYLCASSPPAWSSYEQYFGPGTRLTVT.

J is TRBJ1-5 and V is TRBV6-5; 8 bases fit TRBD1. Trimming at V came to 5 bases and at J to 3 bases, leaving 6 bases not matched to a gene. The CDR3 is 15 amino acids. Germline loops: CDR1 MNHEY, CDR2 SVGAGI. In DNA, the CDR3 is TGTGCCAGCAGTCGGGACAGGCTAAACAATCAGCCCCAGCATTTT. As protein: CASSRDRLNNQPQHF.

The chain combines TRBV10-2 with TRBJ2-3; possibly TRBD2 for D (6 bases). In germline, CDR1 is WSHSY, CDR2 SAAADI. The CDR3 totals 15 residues. The ends were cut back, 0 bases at V and 3 bases at J, with 10 bases in the middle. Here the CDR3 reads CASSESRGPTDTQYF. As DNA, the CDR3 is TGCGCCAGCAGTGAGTCGCGGGGACCAACAGATACGCAGTATTTT.

This clone was observed once. The V call is TRBV9, the J call TRBJ1-4, with D hard to call. This CDR3 is built from 15 residues. V shed 4 bases and J shed 0 bases, with 10 bases lying between them. Germline-derived CDR1 and CDR2 are SGDLS and YYNGEE. The chain's CDR3 is CASSTDGATNEKLFF. CDR3 in DNA: TGTGCCAGCAGCACCGACGGTGCAACTAATGAAAAACTGTTTTTT.

This clone was recorded a few times. The chain joins TRBV6-2 or TRBV6-3 to TRBJ2-2; D is unclear. Germline CDR1 and CDR2: MNHEY and SVGEGT. V was cut by 0 bases and J by 3 bases, with 5 bases left in between. This CDR3 region has 14 residues. The CDR3 sequence: CASSYSTDTGELFF. CDR3 sequence (DNA): TGTGCCAGCAGTTACTCGACGGACACCGGGGAGCTGTTTTTT.

The chain combines TRBV27 with TRBJ1-4; D not resolved. This CDR3 comprises 16 residues. The germline gives CDR1 MNHEY, CDR2 SMNVEV (reference sequence). Trimming removed 5 bases at V and 3 bases at J, with 16 bases between. In DNA, the CDR3 is TGTGCCAGCAGTCCCCGAGGGTTCGGGGCTAATGAAAAACTGTTTTTT. It specifies CASSPRGFGANEKLFF.

This rearrangement joins TRBV27 to TRBJ2-3, with D unresolved. The CDR3 runs to 14 residues. Germline CDR1 reads MNHEY; CDR2 reads SMNVEV (reference sequence). V gave up 7 bases and J gave up 0 bases, with 11 bases separating them. The CDR3 reads CASTLRQSTDTQYF. In DNA, the CDR3 is TGTGCCAGCACCCTGCGGCAGAGCACAGATACGCAGTATTTT.

The V and J genes are TRBV18 and TRBJ2-5, with 11 bases aligning to TRBD2. This CDR3 is built from 15 residues. The V gene end was trimmed by 8 bases and the J gene end by 5 bases; junction bases not matched to a gene: 10. From germline, CDR1 is KGHSH and CDR2 LQKENI. The CDR3 bases are TGTGCCAGCACCACACTAGCGGGAGTCCTTGAGACCCAGTACTTC. Its protein product is CASTTLAGVLETQYF.

V is TRBV12-5 and J is TRBJ1-1; D is undetermined. The length of the CDR3 is 14 residues. CDR1 and CDR2 from the germline V gene are LGHNT and FRNRAP. The germline V and J ends were trimmed by 5 bases and 0 bases, with 10 bases remaining between them. The CDR3 region has the DNA TGTGCTAGTGGTCCGGGTGGAATGAACACTGAAGCTTTCTTT. It specifies CASGPGGMNTEAFF.

This clone was counted at least ten times. The chain links TRBV27 to TRBJ1-5, with 7 bases aligning to TRBD1. J was trimmed by 0 bases and V by 4 bases; bases with no gene match: 3. The CDR3 is 15 residues long. Germline values: CDR1 MNHEY, CDR2 SMNVEV (reference sequence). CDR3 sequence reads: CASSSGTDSNQPQHF. As DNA, the CDR3 is TGTGCCAGCAGTTCCGGGACAGATAGCAATCAGCCCCAGCATTTT.

This clone was detected only once. V and J are TRBV29-1 and TRBJ2-5, with D unresolved. Germline V gene sequence: CDR1 SQVTM, CDR2 ANQGSEA. V lost 3 bases, J lost 1 base, and 9 bases lay in between. There are 13 residues in the CDR3. CDR3 residues: CSVDGPVQETQYF. The CDR3, as DNA: TGCAGCGTTGATGGGCCGGTCCAAGAGACCCAGTACTTC.

This clone was recorded many times. The rearrangement links TRBV5-1 to TRBJ1-4; 8 bases are a match to TRBD1. Germline assignment: CDR1 SGHRS and CDR2 YFSETQ. This CDR3 comprises 17 residues. Losses at the gene ends were 4 bases for V and 1 base for J; bases not matched to a gene: 9. The chain's CDR3 is CASSLGQGSGTNEKLFF. The CDR3 DNA follows: TGCGCCAGCAGCCTCGGACAGGGATCAGGAACTAATGAAAAACTGTTTTTT.

The chain is built from TRBV15 and TRBJ2-1; 10 nucleotides agree with TRBD1. Germline lookup yields CDR1 LNHNV and CDR2 YYDKDF (reference sequence). V was clipped by 3 bases and J by 7 bases; unmatched bases: 6. The CDR3 is 15 amino acids. The CDR3 region has the DNA TGTGCCACCAGCAGGACCGGGACAGGGGTGAATGAGCAGTTCTTC. As protein: CATSRTGTGVNEQFF. The variable domain in full, with the rest retrieved from reference TRBV15 and TRBJ2-1, is DAMVIQNPRYQVTQFGKPVTLSCSQTLNHNVMYWYQQKSSQAPKLLFHYYDKDFNNEADTPDNFQSRRPNTSFCFLDIRSPGLGDTAMYLCATSRTGTGVNEQFFGPGTRLTVL.

The chain links TRBV5-1 to TRBJ2-7; a possible D gene is TRBD1 (6 bases). Germline CDR1 is SGHRS and CDR2 is YFSETQ. The length of the CDR3 is 14 residues. V shed 5 bases and J shed 1 base, with 13 bases lying between them. The CDR3 is CASRSGTRSYEQYF. The CDR3 region has the DNA TGCGCCAGCAGGTCCGGGACACGATCCTACGAGCAGTACTTC.

The chain uses TRBV19 and TRBJ2-1, with 13 positions matching TRBD2. CDR1 and CDR2 (germline): LNHDA, SQIVND (reference sequence). V gave up 3 bases and J gave up 0 bases; unmatched junction bases: 5. The CDR3 contains 18 residues. CDR3 in DNA: TGTGCCAGTAGTATGACTAGCGGGAGGTCCAGCTCCTACAATGAGCAGTTCTTC. Translated, it gives CASSMTSGRSSSYNEQFF.

The chain couples TRBV12-3 or TRBV12-4 to TRBJ1-4, with D unclear. The length of the CDR3 is 13 residues. V lost 1 base and J 8 bases, leaving 8 bases between the germline ends. CDR3 DNA: TGTGCCAGCAGTTTAGGCCAGCCCGAAAAACTGTTTTTT. Residues: CASSLGQPEKLFF.